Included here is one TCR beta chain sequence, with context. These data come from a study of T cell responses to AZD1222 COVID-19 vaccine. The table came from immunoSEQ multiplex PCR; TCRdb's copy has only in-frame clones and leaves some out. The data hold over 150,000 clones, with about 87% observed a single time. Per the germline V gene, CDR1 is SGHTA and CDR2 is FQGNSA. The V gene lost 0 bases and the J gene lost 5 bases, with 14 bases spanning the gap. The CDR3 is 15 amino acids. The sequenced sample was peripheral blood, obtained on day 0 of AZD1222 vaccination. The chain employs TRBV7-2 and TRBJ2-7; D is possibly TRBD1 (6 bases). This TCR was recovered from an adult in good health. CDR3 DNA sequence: TGTGCCAGCAGCTTAGCGCGGACAGAATCGGACGAGCAGTACTTC. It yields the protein CASSLARTESDEQYF.